Each of the 11 T cell receptor beta chains below was sequenced from the same sample in a study of blood T cell repertoires in COVID-19. The data were produced by immunoSEQ multiplex PCR, yet TCRdb's version contains in-frame clones alone and is incomplete. This table has approximately 160,000 clones, about three quarters appearing once. Sequenced sample: peripheral blood. The receptors derive from a man aged 70-80 years with acute or convalescent COVID-19.

The chain employs TRBV6-5 and TRBJ1-5; no firm D call. V shed 6 bases and J shed 1 base, with 7 bases lying between them. Germline-derived CDR1 and CDR2 are MNHEY and SVGAGI. This CDR3 has 13 amino acids. This chain's CDR3 is CASSLKSNQPQHF. Here the CDR3 DNA reads TGTGCCAGCAGCCTAAAAAGCAATCAGCCCCAGCATTTT.

This chain connects TRBV7-2 to TRBJ1-4, with a tentative D call TRBD1 (5 bases). V shed 0 bases and J shed 3 bases, with 5 bases lying between them. The CDR3 runs to 14 residues. Germline values: CDR1 SGHTA, CDR2 FQGNSA. The CDR3 is CASSLATANEKLFF. The CDR3 DNA is TGTGCCAGCAGCTTAGCGACAGCTAATGAAAAACTGTTTTTT.

This clone occurred a few times. The chain carries TRBV10-3 and TRBJ2-7; D unresolved. CDR3 size: 11 residues. V was trimmed by 10 bases and J by 0 bases, leaving 7 bases between them. The germline gives CDR1 ENHRY, CDR2 SYGVKD. CDR3 region: CATMSSYEQYF. In DNA form, the CDR3 reads TGTGCCACCATGAGCTCCTACGAGCAGTACTTC.

The chain is built from TRBV4-1 and TRBJ2-1; 7 bases map to TRBD2. The CDR3 extends over 15 amino acids. V shed 5 bases and J 3 bases; nucleotides not matched to a gene: 7. CDR1 is MGHRA, CDR2 YSYEKL, per germline. CDR3 loop: CASSFTSDFYNEQFF. In DNA form, the CDR3 reads TGCGCCAGCAGCTTTACTAGCGACTTCTACAATGAGCAGTTCTTC.

The chain joins TRBV6-5 to TRBJ1-1; possible D gene TRBD1, 6 bases. Trimming left V 6 bases short and J 3 bases short, with 14 bases between. CDR1 and CDR2 from the germline V gene are MNHEY and SVGAGI. This CDR3 is 14 amino acids long. The CDR3 sequence: CASRLREGDTEAFF. For the CDR3, the DNA is TGTGCCAGCAGACTCAGGGAGGGGGACACTGAAGCTTTCTTT.

This clone has just a few counts. V and J are TRBV6-2 or TRBV6-3 and TRBJ2-7; a weak D match, TRBD1 (6 bases). Between the trimmed V and J ends, which lost 0 bases and 3 bases, there was a span of 21 bases. Germline-derived CDR1 and CDR2 are MNHEY and SVGEGT. CDR3 size: 18 residues. CDR3 nucleotides: TGTGCCAGCAGTTACTCGCGTTTAGGCTCGGGACATCGCTACGAGCAGTACTTC. This encodes CASSYSRLGSGHRYEQYF.

V is TRBV18 and J is TRBJ1-2, with 7 bases identical to TRBD1. CDR3 length: 13 amino acids. V shed 4 bases, J shed 8 bases, and the junction held 7 bases outside the gene matches. Germline-derived CDR1 and CDR2 are KGHSH and LQKENI. The CDR3 coding sequence is TGTGCCAGCTCACACGGACAGGTGGGGGGCTACACCTTC. This codes for CASSHGQVGGYTF.

This clone appeared a few times. The chain recombines TRBV19 with TRBJ1-5; D possibly corresponds to TRBD1 (6 bases). V lost 2 bases and J 6 bases, leaving 11 bases between the germline ends. Germline-derived CDR1 and CDR2 are LNHDA and SQIVND (reference sequence). The CDR3 covers 14 residues. CDR3 region: CASSISGGFQPQHF. CDR3 DNA: TGTGCCAGTAGTATATCTGGGGGCTTTCAGCCCCAGCATTTT.

The chain combines TRBV9 with TRBJ2-1; 8 nucleotides match TRBD2. The CDR3 runs to 16 residues. V was clipped by 2 bases and J by 9 bases; unmatched bases: 13. Germline-derived CDR1 and CDR2 are SGDLS and YYNGEE. DNA for the CDR3: TGTGCCAGCAGCGTCTCGCAGGGCAGCGGGAGCTCTGAGCAGTTCTTC. Its protein is CASSVSQGSGSSEQFF. The whole variable domain, remainder taken from reference TRBV9 and TRBJ2-1, is DSGVTQTPKHLITATGQRVTLRCSPRSGDLSVYWYQQSLDQGLQFLIQYYNGEERAKGNILERFSAQQFPDLHSELNLSSLELGDSALYFCASSVSQGSGSSEQFFGPGTRLTVL.

The rearrangement links TRBV18 to TRBJ1-1; TRBD1 might be the D (5 bases). V was shortened by 4 bases and J by 0 bases, with 12 bases between the two germline ends. This CDR3 spans 15 amino acids. Germline CDR1 and CDR2: KGHSH and LQKENI. This CDR3 is CASSRGQDMNTEAFF. For the CDR3, the DNA is TGTGCCAGCTCACGGGGCCAGGATATGAACACTGAAGCTTTCTTT.

V is TRBV13 and J is TRBJ1-2; D remains ambiguous. Trimming took off 4 bases at V and 4 bases at J, with 10 bases between the two ends. The CDR3 runs 13 residues. The germline CDR1 and CDR2 sequences are PRHDT and FYEKMQ (reference sequence). CDR3 sequence (DNA): TGTGCCAGCAGCTCCCCCTTGAGCTATGGCTACACCTTC. It codes for CASSSPLSYGYTF.